This T cell receptor (beta chain) was sequenced during a study of T-cell memory formation after mild COVID-19. Overall study context: The study found TCR clusters largely donor specific.

In the case of this clonotype: Its antigen remains unidentified.

TCRdb independently ran MiXCR on the 5' RACE reads; one entry per CDR3 protein. The sample holds roughly 550,000 distinct CDR3 sequences, over 20% seen once. Study results and caveats: Pre-infection memory harbored some responding clones, suggesting cross-reactive memory joined. CD4/CD8 balance characterized clones contracting day 15 to 85, and CD4+ skew characterized later expanders.

The origin of this receptor is an adult woman who had mild COVID-19 (a few samples of this study predate the infection). Cell type and time point are not known. The sample comprised PBMCs or a T cell subset sorted from them (not recorded which).

The chain's CDR3 is CASSLEAGAGYNEQFF. For the CDR3, the DNA is TGTGCCAGCAGCTTAGAAGCGGGAGCCGGGTACAATGAGCAGTTCTTC. This chain connects TRBV7-6 to TRBJ2-1, with 8 bases identical to TRBD2. CDR3 length: 16 amino acids. With 1 base clipped from V and 4 bases from J, the junction kept 6 bases outside the gene matches. Germline V lookup: CDR1 SGHVS, CDR2 FNYEAQ.